What follows are 32 T cell receptor beta chains derived from one specimen sequenced in a study of vaccination effects on CD4 cells after COVID-19. After expansion with viral peptide pools in the ViraFEST assay, antigen-specific CD4+ T cells were sequenced. The culture ran for roughly 10 days before CD4+ T cells were isolated. BNT162b2 vaccine or mRNA-1273 vaccine was given to participants in two doses. No cognate antigen is known for these TCRs. Sequencing used immunoSEQ multiplex PCR; TCRdb keeps in-frame clones, though not all of them. Of 84,000 or so clones in the sample, about three quarters are singletons; the top ten hold more than 0.95%. The sample in question was CD4+ T cells from PBMCs cultured with HCoV-OC43 spike peptides, obtained after COVID-19 vaccination. Subset here: HCoV-OC43 spike overlapping peptide pool stimulation. The receptor set was obtained from a human donor who received a COVID-19 vaccine.

This clone came up a few times. The chain uses TRBV7-2 and TRBJ1-1; TRBD1 might be the D (5 bases). Per germline, CDR1 SGHTA and CDR2 FQGNSA. The V and J ends lost 8 bases and 1 base respectively, with 11 bases between them. This CDR3 has 13 residues. The CDR3 DNA is TGTGCCAGCCGCGAGGACACGAACACTGAAGCTTTCTTT. This gives the protein CASREDTNTEAFF.

V is TRBV7-2 and J is TRBJ2-3; D assignment may be TRBD1 or TRBD2 (6 bases each). V dropped 1 base and J dropped 5 bases, with 16 bases sitting between them. The germline V gene has CDR1 SGHTA and CDR2 FQGNSA. CDR3 length equals 16 residues. The CDR3 region has the DNA TGTGCCAGCAGCTTAGGGGCCGGGGGCGCGGTAGATACGCAGTATTTT. Residues: CASSLGAGGAVDTQYF.

The chain is built from TRBV30 and TRBJ1-2; 8 bases map to TRBD1. CDR3 length equals 11 residues. The germline gives CDR1 GTSNPN, CDR2 SVGIG (reference sequence). The trim removed 0 bases at V and 14 bases at J, leaving 5 bases unmatched. CDR3 residues: CAWSVQGAKTF. The CDR3 DNA reads TGTGCCTGGAGTGTCCAGGGGGCTAAAACCTTC. The variable domain in full, completed from reference TRBV30 and TRBJ1-2, reads SQTIHQWPATLVQPVGSPLSLECTVEGTSNPNLYWYRQAAGRGLQLLFYSVGIGQISSEVPQNLSASRPQDRQFILSSKKLLLSDSGFYLCAWSVQGAKTFGSGTRLTVV.

The chain couples TRBV5-1 to TRBJ2-5; possibly TRBD2 for D (6 bases). The ends were cut back, 6 bases at V and 5 bases at J, with 14 bases in the middle. Germline V gives CDR1 SGHRS, CDR2 YFSETQ. This CDR3 comprises 13 residues. The CDR3 is CASKVAGTETQYF. CDR3 bases: TGCGCCAGCAAGGTTGCGGGAACGGAGACCCAGTACTTC.

The chain carries TRBV27 and TRBJ2-7, with 7 bases identical to TRBD1. J was trimmed by 4 bases and V by 6 bases; bases with no gene match: 9. The CDR3 has 14 amino acids. Germline values: CDR1 MNHEY, CDR2 SMNVEV (reference sequence). DNA of the CDR3: TGTGCCAGCAGCCCCTGGGGACAGTTATACGAGCAGTACGTC. This encodes CASSPWGQLYEQYV.

CDR3 DNA: TGTGCCAGCAGCCCACTAGCGGGGGCCCCTCGGGAGCAGTACGTC. It encodes CASSPLAGAPREQYV. The chain carries TRBV6-5 and TRBJ2-7; TRBD2 matches 11 bases. There are 15 residues in the CDR3. V lost 6 bases, J lost 7 bases, and 11 bases stayed unmatched. Germline V gene data show CDR1 as MNHEY and CDR2 as SVGAGI.

This chain's CDR3 is CASSDRPYNNEQFF. The CDR3 DNA is TGTGCCAGCAGTGATAGGCCCTACAACAATGAGCAGTTCTTC. This chain connects TRBV2 to TRBJ2-1; D is unresolved. CDR3 size: 14 residues. CDR1 and CDR2 (germline): SNHLY, FYNNEI. Trimming left V 3 bases short and J 5 bases short, with 11 bases between.

The J gene is TRBJ1-4, the V gene TRBV6-6; no firm D call. Germline CDR1 reads MNHNY; CDR2 reads SVGAGI (reference sequence). The CDR3 loop spans 12 amino acids. Trimming shortened V by 6 bases and J by 0 bases, and 2 bases separated the two germline ends. In DNA form, the CDR3 reads TGTGCCAGCAGGGCAACTAATGAAAAACTGTTTTTT. Amino acid sequence: CASRATNEKLFF.

The chain carries TRBV19 and TRBJ2-3; D possibly corresponds to TRBD1 (6 bases). V lost 9 bases and J lost 1, with 17 bases in between. The CDR3 spans 15 residues. Germline CDR1 LNHDA, CDR2 SQIVND (reference sequence). This CDR3 reads CASGTPDRRTDTQYF. CDR3 DNA: TGTGCCAGCGGGACCCCCGACAGGCGCACAGATACGCAGTATTTT.

This chain joins TRBV7-9 and TRBJ2-7; TRBD2 matches at 8 bases. This CDR3 is built from 14 residues. The germline V gene has CDR1 SEHNR and CDR2 FQNEAQ (reference sequence). V was clipped by 5 bases and J by 3 bases; unmatched bases: 6. The CDR3 nucleotides read TGTGCCAGCAGCATCTCCGGGACTAGCTACGAGCAGTACGTC. It specifies CASSISGTSYEQYV.

This sequence joins TRBV7-3 and TRBJ2-1; 7 bases agree with TRBD1. CDR3 length: 15 amino acids. V lost 0 bases to trimming and J lost 7 bases; unmatched junction nucleotides: 6. Looked up from germline, CDR1 is SGHTA and CDR2 is FQGTGA. The CDR3 is CASSLTAGQANEQFF. In nucleotides, the CDR3 is TGTGCCAGCAGCTTAACGGCCGGACAGGCTAATGAGCAGTTCTTC. Based on the CDR3 plus reference TRBV7-3 and TRBJ2-1, the full variable domain is GAGVSQTPSNKVTEKGKYVELRCDPISGHTALYWYRQSLGQGPEFLIYFQGTGAADDSGLPNDRFFAVRPEGSVSTLKIQRTERGDSAVYLCASSLTAGQANEQFFGPGTRLTVL.

The J gene is TRBJ2-5, the V gene TRBV3-1 (or the pseudogene TRBV3-2), with D possibly being TRBD2 (6 bases). V lost 4 bases and J 7 bases, leaving 7 bases between the germline ends. Germline assignment: CDR1 LGHDT and CDR2 YNNKEL (reference sequence). CDR3 length: 11 residues. CDR3 nucleotides: TGTGCCAGCAGCCTGGGGGGGACCCAGTACTTC. Its translation is CASSLGGTQYF.

V and J are TRBV7-8 and TRBJ1-1; TRBD1 matches at 11 bases. Germline CDR1 reads SGHVS; CDR2 reads FQNEAQ. V dropped 5 bases and J dropped 4; count of bases not matched to a gene: 6. The CDR3 consists of 15 residues. CDR3 region: CASSADRGRVTEAFF. The DNA for the CDR3 is TGTGCCAGCAGCGCGGACAGGGGGCGCGTCACTGAAGCTTTCTTT.

V and J are TRBV18 and TRBJ2-6; D unclear. With 0 bases removed from V and 4 bases from J, the gap between germline ends came to 10 bases. The V gene's germline CDR1 is KGHSH and CDR2 LQKENI. The CDR3 spans 16 residues. The CDR3 region has the DNA TGTGCCAGCTCACCACCGGGAAAGGTGGGGGCCAACGTCCTGACTTTC. Residues: CASSPPGKVGANVLTF.

The chain combines TRBV2 with TRBJ2-1, with D unclear. Germline V gives CDR1 SNHLY, CDR2 FYNNEI. The ends were cut back, 7 bases at V and 10 bases at J, with 8 bases in the middle. The length of the CDR3 is 10 residues. The CDR3 region is CASNRWEQFF. The CDR3 DNA reads TGTGCCAGCAATAGGTGGGAGCAGTTCTTC.

V usage is TRBV11-3 and J usage is TRBJ2-2; D gene unclear. Germline lookup yields CDR1 SGHNT and CDR2 YENEEA. The CDR3 is 13 residues long. The V gene lost 2 bases and the J gene lost 8 bases, with 9 bases spanning the gap. CDR3 residues: CASSLLRSGELFF. CDR3 DNA: TGTGCCAGCAGCTTATTAAGGTCGGGGGAGCTGTTTTTT.

The gene calls are TRBV15 and TRBJ2-7; TRBD1 matches 8 bases. The CDR3 contains 15 residues. The ends lost 4 bases at V and 4 bases at J; junction bases unmatched: 9. Germline CDR1 reads LNHNV; CDR2 reads YYDKDF (reference sequence). This CDR3 is CATSKRRQGKYEQYV. Written as DNA, the CDR3 is TGTGCCACCAGCAAGAGAAGACAGGGGAAGTACGAGCAGTACGTC.

The chain combines TRBV30 with TRBJ1-2, with 7 nucleotides matching TRBD1. The ends lost 6 bases at V and 4 bases at J; junction bases unmatched: 5. Looked up from germline, CDR1 is GTSNPN and CDR2 is SVGIG (reference sequence). The CDR3 sequence is 12 residues long. As DNA, the CDR3 is TGTGCCTGCCGGGACAGACCCTATGGCTACACCTTC. Amino acid sequence: CACRDRPYGYTF.

The chain's CDR3 is CASSPTTGGSTDTQYF. The CDR3 bases are TGTGCCAGCAGCCCGACCACAGGGGGAAGCACAGATACGCAGTATTTT. The chain combines TRBV7-6 with TRBJ2-3; 8 positions match TRBD1. Trimming took 5 bases from V and 0 from J; bases not matched to a gene: 7. Germline V lookup: CDR1 SGHVS, CDR2 FNYEAQ. The CDR3 extends over 16 amino acids. Filled out from reference TRBV7-6 and TRBJ2-3, the complete variable domain reads GAGVSQSPRYKVTKRGQDVALRCDPISGHVSLYWYRQALGQGPEFLTYFNYEAQQDKSGLPNDRFSAERPEGSISTLTIQRTEQRDSAMYRCASSPTTGGSTDTQYFGPGTRLTVL.

CDR3 in DNA: TGTGCCAGCAGCCAACAAGCGAATCCGGGTGGGGGGGAAAAACTGTTTTTT. Protein product: CASSQQANPGGGEKLFF. The J gene is TRBJ1-4, the V gene TRBV4-2, with D possibly matching TRBD1 (5 bases). The CDR3 is 17 amino acids. Germline V CDR1 and CDR2: LGHNA, YNFKEQ. V was cut by 2 bases and J by 8 bases, with 21 bases left in between.

This chain joins TRBV4-1 and TRBJ2-2; the match to TRBD2 covers 11 bases. J gave up 3 bases and V 6 bases, and 6 bases lay outside the gene matches. The CDR3 runs to 16 residues. CDR1 and CDR2 (germline): MGHRA, YSYEKL. The CDR3 spells CASSSLAGGDTGELFF. The DNA for the CDR3 is TGCGCCAGCAGTTCTTTAGCGGGGGGGGACACCGGGGAGCTGTTTTTT.

This chain links TRBV5-1 with TRBJ2-3; 11 nucleotides align to TRBD2. CDR3 length: 17 residues. Per germline, CDR1 SGHRS and CDR2 YFSETQ. After removal of 5 bases from V and 3 bases from J, the junction contained 11 bases not matched to a gene. The CDR3 bases are TGCGCCAGCAGTACTAGCGGGGGAGACCCCTTTACAGATACGCAGTATTTT. Protein sequence: CASSTSGGDPFTDTQYF.

The J gene is TRBJ1-1, the V gene TRBV15; D gene uncertain. The V end lost 0 bases, the J end lost 6 bases, and 8 bases lay between the germline ends. Germline V gene sequence: CDR1 LNHNV, CDR2 YYDKDF (reference sequence). This CDR3 comprises 13 residues. CDR3 in amino acids: CATSRDVDAEAFF. The CDR3, as DNA: TGTGCCACCAGCAGAGACGTAGACGCTGAAGCTTTCTTT.

The genes are TRBV12-3 or TRBV12-4 and TRBJ1-1, with no clear D. The CDR3 is 12 amino acids. V shed 6 bases and J shed 4 bases, with 9 bases lying between them. The CDR3 spells CASSNAFTEAFF. DNA for the CDR3: TGTGCCAGCAGCAATGCATTCACTGAAGCTTTCTTT.

This clone was seen only once. The chain carries TRBV3-1 (or the pseudogene TRBV3-2) and TRBJ1-1; possible D gene TRBD1, 5 bases. CDR3 size: 17 residues. Looked up from germline, CDR1 is LGHDT and CDR2 is YNNKEL (reference sequence). The ends were cut back, 3 bases at V and 4 bases at J, with 21 bases in the middle. The CDR3 region is CASSQQVGEGTATEAFF. In DNA form, the CDR3 reads TGTGCCAGCAGCCAGCAGGTAGGGGAGGGTACGGCCACTGAAGCTTTCTTT.

The chain employs TRBV24-1 and TRBJ2-1; 13 bases are a match to TRBD2. J lost 2 bases, V lost 4 bases, and 7 bases had no gene match. The V gene's germline CDR1 is KGHDR and CDR2 SFDVKD. The CDR3 extends over 18 amino acids. The CDR3 sequence: CATSDPRTSGGPYNEQFF. The CDR3 DNA reads TGTGCCACCAGTGACCCTAGGACTAGCGGGGGCCCCTACAATGAGCAGTTCTTC.

This chain uses TRBV20-1 with TRBJ2-7, with 8 bases fitting TRBD1. Germline V lookup: CDR1 DFQATT, CDR2 SNEGSKA (reference sequence). The J segment lost 9 bases and the V segment lost 3 bases, leaving 13 bases of the junction unmatched. The CDR3 sequence is 14 residues long. The CDR3 region has the DNA TGCAGTGCTAGTGCGACAGGGGTAGGGGCAAGGCAGTACGTC. This gives the protein CSASATGVGARQYV.

The J gene is TRBJ2-1, the V gene TRBV9, with D perhaps being TRBD1 or TRBD2 (6 bases each). The CDR3 is made up of 16 amino acids. V was clipped by 4 bases and J by 2 bases, with 16 bases between them. The V gene's germline CDR1 is SGDLS and CDR2 YYNGEE. DNA of the CDR3: TGTGCCAGCAGCCCTAAGGGGGGACGTACCTACAATGAGCAGTTCTTC. It encodes CASSPKGGRTYNEQFF.

The rearrangement joins TRBV18 to TRBJ2-7, with TRBD1 identical over 10 bases. This CDR3 contains 16 residues. Germline assignment: CDR1 KGHSH and CDR2 LQKENI. With V trimmed by 5 bases and J by 3 bases, 10 bases remained unmatched. For the CDR3, the DNA is TGTGCCAGCTCATCCTCGACAGGGGGCCTTTTCTACGAGCAGTACGTC. Its translation: CASSSSTGGLFYEQYV.

The chain carries TRBV6-1 and TRBJ2-5, with D perhaps TRBD1 or TRBD2 (6 bases each). Trimming took off 0 bases at V and 5 bases at J, with 16 bases between the two ends. The CDR3 totals 16 residues. Germline V gene data show CDR1 as MNHNS and CDR2 as SASEGT. CDR3 amino acids: CASSEALRGRQETQYF. In nucleotides, the CDR3 is TGTGCCAGCAGTGAAGCGCTTCGGGGGCGGCAGGAGACCCAGTACTTC.

The chain combines TRBV5-4 with TRBJ2-6; 7 bases align to TRBD1. From germline, CDR1 is SGHNT and CDR2 YYREEE (reference sequence). With 9 bases clipped from V and 2 bases from J, the junction kept 11 bases outside the gene matches. The CDR3 has 16 residues. CDR3 in DNA: TGTGCCATCCATAAGGCAGGGGGTCCTGGGGCCAACGTCCTGACTTTC. This encodes CAIHKAGGPGANVLTF.

V is TRBV5-5 and J is TRBJ1-2; the D gene is possibly TRBD1 (5 bases). The germline V gene encodes CDR1 SGHKS and CDR2 YYEKEE (reference sequence). The CDR3 spans 14 residues. V was trimmed by 5 bases and J by 5 bases, leaving 16 bases between them. CDR3 protein: CASRRTTGFYGYTF. CDR3 in DNA: TGTGCCAGCAGACGGACAACGGGGTTTTATGGCTACACCTTC.